These T cell receptor delta chains were read from a single sample in a study of gamma-delta T cells after stem cell transplantation. TCRdb reanalyzed the RT-PCR reads using CATT. The sample carries 1,500 to 2,000 delta-chain clones, about 2.5% recorded once. Sequenced: gamma-delta T cells. The receptors stem from a human donor. It is not recorded whose cells these are; they may come from a transplant donor. Both conserved end residues are part of each CDR3. Each record gives: clone size, D gene, V gene, J gene, CDR3 DNA, CDR3 protein. A D gene is named only where the DNA matches it firmly. Not all rows give a size; the values are once, few, many and, for expanded clones, a class.

clone_size: large; d_call: TRDD3; v_call: TRDV2; j_call: TRDJ1; cdr3_nt: TGTGCCTGTGTGCCACTGGGGGACACCGATAAACTCATCTTT; cdr3_aa: CACVPLGDTDKLIF
clone_size: -; d_call: TRDD3; v_call: TRDV2; j_call: TRDJ1; cdr3_nt: TGTGCCTGTGACCCGTTAGTGGGGGATACTTCCGATAAACTCATCTTT; cdr3_aa: CACDPLVGDTSDKLIF
clone_size: few; d_call: TRDD3; v_call: TRDV2; j_call: TRDJ1; cdr3_nt: TGTGCCTGTGACACTCTGGGGGATACGCGAGTTGCCCACACCGATAAACTCATCTTT; cdr3_aa: CACDTLGDTRVAHTDKLIF
clone_size: few; d_call: -; v_call: TRDV2; j_call: TRDJ1; cdr3_nt: TGTGCCTGTGACGACGTCCGGGGGTACGATAAACTCATCTTT; cdr3_aa: CACDDVRGYDKLIF
clone_size: -; d_call: -; v_call: TRDV2; j_call: TRDJ1; cdr3_nt: TGTGCCTGTGACACCGAGCTCACCGATAAACTCATCTTT; cdr3_aa: CACDTELTDKLIF
clone_size: large; d_call: TRDD3; v_call: TRDV2; j_call: TRDJ1; cdr3_nt: TGTGCCTGTGACCCCGTACTGGGGGATACGGGGGGACTGGAACTCATCTTT; cdr3_aa: CACDPVLGDTGGLELIF
clone_size: -; d_call: TRDD3; v_call: TRDV2; j_call: TRDJ3; cdr3_nt: TGTGCCTGTGACCCTCTACTGGGGGATACAAGCTCCTGGGACACCCGACAGATGTTTTTC; cdr3_aa: CACDPLLGDTSSWDTRQMFF
clone_size: few; d_call: TRDD3; v_call: TRDV2; j_call: TRDJ1; cdr3_nt: TGTGCCTGTGATAAACTGGGGGATACGCGAGGGACCGATAAACTCATCTTT; cdr3_aa: CACDKLGDTRGTDKLIF
clone_size: -; d_call: -; v_call: TRDV2; j_call: TRDJ1; cdr3_nt: TGTGCCTGTGACACAGTTGGAGGTATGTATCCTGAAAAACTCATCTTT; cdr3_aa: CACDTVGGMYPEKLIF
clone_size: -; d_call: TRDD3; v_call: TRDV2; j_call: TRDJ1; cdr3_nt: TGTGCCTGTGATCCGGTTAGAATGGGGGATACAGGAGCCTCCGATAAACTCATCTTT; cdr3_aa: CACDPVRMGDTGASDKLIF
clone_size: -; d_call: TRDD3; v_call: TRDV2; j_call: TRDJ1; cdr3_nt: TGTGCCTGTGACCTAATTACTGGGGGATACGACATTCACCCGGTCACCGATAAACTCATCTTT; cdr3_aa: CACDLITGGYDIHPVTDKLIF
clone_size: few; d_call: TRDD3; v_call: TRDV2; j_call: TRDJ1; cdr3_nt: TGTGCCTGTGACACTCTGGGGGATAACACCGATAAACTCATCTTT; cdr3_aa: CACDTLGDNTDKLIF